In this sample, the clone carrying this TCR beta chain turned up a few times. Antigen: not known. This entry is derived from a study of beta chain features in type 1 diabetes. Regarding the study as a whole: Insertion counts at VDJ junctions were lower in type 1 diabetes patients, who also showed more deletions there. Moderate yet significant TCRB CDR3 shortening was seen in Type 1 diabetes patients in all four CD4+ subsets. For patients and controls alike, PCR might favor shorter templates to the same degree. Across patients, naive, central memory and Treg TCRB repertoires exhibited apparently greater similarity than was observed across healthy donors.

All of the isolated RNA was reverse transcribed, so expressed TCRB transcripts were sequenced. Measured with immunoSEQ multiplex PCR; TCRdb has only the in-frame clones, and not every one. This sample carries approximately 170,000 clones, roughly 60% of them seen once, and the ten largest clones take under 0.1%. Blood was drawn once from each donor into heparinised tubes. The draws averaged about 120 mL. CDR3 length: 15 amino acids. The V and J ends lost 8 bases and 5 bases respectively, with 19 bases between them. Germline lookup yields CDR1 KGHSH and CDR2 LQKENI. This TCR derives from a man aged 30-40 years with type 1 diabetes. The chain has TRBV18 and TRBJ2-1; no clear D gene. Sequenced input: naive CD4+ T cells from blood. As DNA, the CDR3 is TGTGCCAGCCAATCTCCCTCTAGTGCAGACAATGAGCAGTTCTTC. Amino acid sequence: CASQSPSSADNEQFF.